The rows below give T cell receptor beta chains drawn from one sample of a study of OX40 agonist ivuxolimab in advanced cancers. Produced via immunoSEQ multiplex PCR; TCRdb's table is partial and in-frame only. Found here are some 73,000 clones, roughly 88% of them singletons; the top ten hold about 0.9%. The sample consisted of CD4+ or CD8+ T cells sorted from blood, taken in a trial of the OX40 agonist ivuxolimab. Receptors originate from an adult with an advanced solid tumor such as melanoma, head and neck, liver or kidney cancer. CDR3s include the opening cysteine and the closing phenylalanine or tryptophan. D genes are given only for firm matches. Clone size, where shown, is once, few, many, or a class for clones that have expanded.

abundance	v_gene	j_gene	d_gene	CDR3nt	CDR3aa
-	TRBV2	TRBJ1-1	-	TGTGCCAGCAACGTAGACAACTTAAGTGAAGCTTTCTTT	CASNVDNLSEAFF
-	TRBV2	TRBJ2-1	-	TGTGCCAGCAGTCCTTACAATGAGCAGTTCTTC	CASSPYNEQFF
-	TRBV19	TRBJ1-4	-	TGTGCCAGTAGCCCGCTGATGAGGGGCGTGAAGTCAACTAATGAAAAACTGTTTTTT	CASSPLMRGVKSTNEKLFF
-	TRBV7-3	TRBJ2-1	-	TGTGCCAGCAGCAAACGGGGCCCCTGGGATGAGCAGTTCTTC	CASSKRGPWDEQFF
-	TRBV27	TRBJ2-3	-	TGTGCCAGCAGTTTAAAGGGCACAGATACGCAGTATTTT	CASSLKGTDTQYF
-	TRBV13	TRBJ1-4	TRBD1	TGTGCCAGCAGCACCCGGACAGGGATAGCAAAAGAAGCTACTGAAAAACTGTTTTTT	CASSTRTGIAKEATEKLFF
-	TRBV27	TRBJ1-2	-	TGTGCCAGCAGTTTCTTTGGGCCAGTGTCTGGCTACACCTTC	CASSFFGPVSGYTF
-	TRBV5-1	TRBJ2-7	-	TGCGCCAGCAGAATGGGGGACGTCTCCTACGAGCAGTACTTC	CASRMGDVSYEQYF
-	TRBV9	TRBJ1-1	-	TGTGCCAGCAGCGTAAACCGATACACTGAAGCTTTCTTT	CASSVNRYTEAFF
few	TRBV7-9	TRBJ2-7	TRBD1	TGTGCCAGCAGCCCAAGGACAGGCCTAGCCTACGAGCAGTACTTC	CASSPRTGLAYEQYF
-	TRBV6-1	TRBJ2-2	-	TGTGCCAGCACGTCCCCATACTCCCCCGGGGAGCTGTTTTTT	CASTSPYSPGELFF
medium-sized	TRBV6-1	TRBJ1-4	-	TGTGCCAGCAGTGAACTCCCGGACGGTGGGGAAAAACTGTTTTTT	CASSELPDGGEKLFF
-	TRBV11-3	TRBJ1-1	-	TGTGCCAGCAGCCCTTCCTCGAGGGCGGCTGAAGCTTTCTTT	CASSPSSRAAEAFF
-	TRBV6-1	TRBJ2-3	TRBD1	TGTGCCAGCAGGGACAGGGGAGGCACAGATACGCAGTATTTT	CASRDRGGTDTQYF